This is a list of T cell receptor beta chains from one sample in a study of blood T cells in healthy people across ages. Via MiXCR, TCRdb re-called the 5' RACE reads, giving one row per CDR3 protein. The sample lists about 1.6 million distinct CDR3 sequences; about 31% were seen once. Sequencing was performed on blood. All receptors derive from a woman in her twenties or thirties in good health. CDR3s include the opening cysteine and the closing phenylalanine or tryptophan. A D gene is named only where the DNA matches it firmly. Clone size, where shown, is once, few, many, or a class for clones that have expanded.

>TRBV5-8|TRBJ2-1|16|few|.
CASSFGLGGTDNEQFF
TGTGCCAGCAGCTTTGGTCTAGGAGGGACGGACAATGAGCAGTTCTTC
>TRBV6-5|TRBJ1-2|17|.|TRBD1
CASSYSSDRALNYGYTF
TGTGCCAGCAGTTACTCTAGCGACAGGGCACTCAACTATGGCTACACCTTC
>TRBV29-1|TRBJ1-4|15|few|.
CSVGLSGAENEKLFF
TGCAGCGTTGGTCTTAGTGGGGCAGAGAATGAAAAACTGTTTTTT
>TRBV20-1|TRBJ1-1|14|few|TRBD1
CSARQGSVDTEAFF
TGCAGTGCTCGACAGGGTTCGGTGGACACTGAAGCTTTCTTT
>TRBV15|TRBJ2-1|12|.|.
CATSKPGLGQFF
TGTGCCACCAGCAAGCCGGGGCTGGGGCAGTTCTTC
>TRBV2|TRBJ2-2|13|few|.
CASRRENTGELFF
TGTGCCAGCAGGAGGGAGAACACCGGGGAGCTGTTTTTT
>TRBV7-2|TRBJ1-4|14|.|.
CASSFGSINEKLFF
TGTGCCAGCAGCTTTGGATCAATTAATGAAAAACTGTTTTTT
>TRBV10-2|TRBJ2-5|14|few|.
CASRGLLGQETQYF
TGCGCCAGCCGTGGCCTACTGGGGCAAGAGACCCAGTACTTC
>TRBV13|TRBJ2-7|15|.|.
CASSSQGGSGLEQYF
TGTGCCAGCAGCTCCCAGGGTGGTAGCGGACTCGAGCAGTACTTC
>TRBV11-3|TRBJ2-7|13|few|.
CASSYPGIYEQYF
TGTGCCAGCAGCTACCCAGGGATCTACGAGCAGTACTTC
>TRBV7-9|TRBJ2-7|19|.|TRBD1
CASSQSTGTGSNPSYEQYF
TGTGCCAGCAGCCAGAGCACCGGGACAGGGTCTAACCCAAGCTACGAGCAGTACTTC